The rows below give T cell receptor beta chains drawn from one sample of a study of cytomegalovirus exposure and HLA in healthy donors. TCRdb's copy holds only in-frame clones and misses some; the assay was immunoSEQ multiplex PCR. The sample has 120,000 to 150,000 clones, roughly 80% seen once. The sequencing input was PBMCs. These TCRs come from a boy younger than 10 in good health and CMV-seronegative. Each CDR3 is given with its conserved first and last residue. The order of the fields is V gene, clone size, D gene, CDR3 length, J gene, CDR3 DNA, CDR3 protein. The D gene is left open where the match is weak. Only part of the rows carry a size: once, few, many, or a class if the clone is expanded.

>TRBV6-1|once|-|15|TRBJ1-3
TGTGCCAGCAGTGAAGGATGGAGCTCTGGAAACACCATATATTTT
CASSEGWSSGNTIYF
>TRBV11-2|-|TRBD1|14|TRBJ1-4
TGTGCCAGCAGCGCCGGGACAGGGCAGGAAAAACTGTTTTTT
CASSAGTGQEKLFF
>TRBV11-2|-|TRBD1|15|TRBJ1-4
TGTGCCAGCAGCTTAGTAGGGACAGGGTGGGAAAAACTGTTTTTT
CASSLVGTGWEKLFF
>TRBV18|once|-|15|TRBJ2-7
TGTGCCAGCTCACCACTCCAACAGGGAGGGGGCGAGCAGTACTTC
CASSPLQQGGGEQYF
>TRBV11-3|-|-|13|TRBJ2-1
TGTGCCAGCAGCTCTACTAGGAACAATGAGCAGTTCTTC
CASSSTRNNEQFF
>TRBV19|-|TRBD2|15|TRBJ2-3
TGTGCCAGTAGCACAAGCGGGGCTCTCACAGATACGCAGTATTTT
CASSTSGALTDTQYF
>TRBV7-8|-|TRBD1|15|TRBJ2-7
TGTGCCAGCAGCCGTGACCGGGACAGACCCTACGAGCAGTACTTC
CASSRDRDRPYEQYF
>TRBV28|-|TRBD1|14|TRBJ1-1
TGCGCCAGCAGCTCCCACAGGGGTACGACTGAAGCTTTCTTT
CASSSHRGTTEAFF
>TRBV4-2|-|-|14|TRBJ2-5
TGTGCCAGCAGCCAAGTCGGGTCGAAAGAGACCCAGTACTTC
CASSQVGSKETQYF
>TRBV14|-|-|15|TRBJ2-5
TGTGCCAGCAGCCATCGAGGGGGGGTGCAGGAGACCCAGTACTTC
CASSHRGGVQETQYF
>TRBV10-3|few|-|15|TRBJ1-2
TGTGCCATCAGCGAGGTTGGGAGATGGGACTATGGCTACACCTTC
CAISEVGRWDYGYTF
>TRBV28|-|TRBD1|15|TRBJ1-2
TGTGCCAGCAGTCACCGGGACAGGGGCGGTTATGGCTACACCTTC
CASSHRDRGGYGYTF
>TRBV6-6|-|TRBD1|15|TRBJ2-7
TGTGCCAGCAGCTCCGGGACAGCAAGCTCCTACGAGCAGTACTTC
CASSSGTASSYEQYF
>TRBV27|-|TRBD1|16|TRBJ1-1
TGTGCCAGCAGTTTATCATTATTTTGGGACAGGACTGAAGCTTTCTTT
CASSLSLFWDRTEAFF
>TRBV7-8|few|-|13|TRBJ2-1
TGTGCCAGCAGACCTGGGGGGTACAATGAGCAGTTCTTC
CASRPGGYNEQFF
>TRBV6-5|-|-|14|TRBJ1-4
TGTGCCAGCAGTTACTCGAGGTGGGATGAAAAACTGTTTTTT
CASSYSRWDEKLFF
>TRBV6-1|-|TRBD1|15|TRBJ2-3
TGTGCCACGACCAGTGGGACAGGGGGCGCGGATACGCAGTATTTT
CATTSGTGGADTQYF
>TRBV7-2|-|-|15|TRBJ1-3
TGTGCCAGCAGCACGGACAAATTCTCTGGAAACACCATATATTTT
CASSTDKFSGNTIYF
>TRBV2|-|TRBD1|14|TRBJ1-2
TGTGCCAGCAGTGGGACAGGGATGCTAGGCGGCTACACCTTC
CASSGTGMLGGYTF
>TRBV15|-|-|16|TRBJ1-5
TGTGCCACCAGCAGAGAGCGGCACAGGGTCAATCAGCCCCAGCATTTT
CATSRERHRVNQPQHF
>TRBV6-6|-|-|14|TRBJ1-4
TGTGCCAGCAGTTACTCGAACGGCGGTGAAAAACTGTTTTTT
CASSYSNGGEKLFF
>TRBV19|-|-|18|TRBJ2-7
TGTGCCAGTACCCCGCTTTTTTGTTTAGCTGGGGCATGTGACGAGCAGTACTTC
CASTPLFCLAGACDEQYF
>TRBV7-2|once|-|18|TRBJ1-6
TGTGCCAGCAGCCACTCCAGGGGCGGGCATTACAATAATTCACCCCTCCACTTT
CASSHSRGGHYNNSPLHF
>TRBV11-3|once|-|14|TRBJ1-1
TGTGCCAGCACACGGCGGGTGGTCGGCCGCTTAGCTTTCTTT
CASTRRVVGRLAFF
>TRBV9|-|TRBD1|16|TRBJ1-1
TGTGCCAGCACTAAAGACAGGGGGGGAGAAGACACTGAAGCTTTCTTT
CASTKDRGGEDTEAFF
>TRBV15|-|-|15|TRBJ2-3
TGTGCCACCAGCAGGAGGGGGATGCAAGCAGATACGCAGTATTTT
CATSRRGMQADTQYF
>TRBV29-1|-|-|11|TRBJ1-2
TGCAGCGTTGAAGCCAGGTATGGCTACACCTTC
CSVEARYGYTF
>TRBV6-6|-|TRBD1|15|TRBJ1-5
TGTGCCAGCAGTTACAGACAGGGTAGCAATCAGCCCCAGCATTTT
CASSYRQGSNQPQHF
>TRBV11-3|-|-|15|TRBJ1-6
TGTGCCAGCAGCTTAAGGCGCGGGTCCAGGGGACCCCTCCACTTT
CASSLRRGSRGPLHF
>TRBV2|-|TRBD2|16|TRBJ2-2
TGTGCCAGCAGTGAAGCCGGGGGGTCACTGGGCGGGGAGCTGTTTTTT
CASSEAGGSLGGELFF
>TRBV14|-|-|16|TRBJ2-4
TGTGCCAGCAGCCCCCAGGTCGGCCCGGCCAAAAACATTCAGTACTTC
CASSPQVGPAKNIQYF
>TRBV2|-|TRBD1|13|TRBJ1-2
TGTGCCAGCAGTAACAGGGGGGGGTATGGCTACACCTTC
CASSNRGGYGYTF
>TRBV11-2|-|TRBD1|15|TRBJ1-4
TGTGCCAGCAGCTTAGAGGGACAGTCTAATGAAAAACTGTTTTTT
CASSLEGQSNEKLFF
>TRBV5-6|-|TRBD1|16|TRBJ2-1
TGTGCCAGCAGCCCCCTAGGGGACAGGGGCTTGGATGAGCAGTTCTTC
CASSPLGDRGLDEQFF
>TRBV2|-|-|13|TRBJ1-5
TGTGCCAGCGGGGCCGAGGATGGTCAGCCCCAGCATTTT
CASGAEDGQPQHF
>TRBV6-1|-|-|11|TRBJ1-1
TGTGCCACTAGGCAAAGACCTGAAGCTTTCTTT
CATRQRPEAFF
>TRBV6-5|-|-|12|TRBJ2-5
TGTGCCAGCAGCCGAAACAAAGAGACCCAGTACTTC
CASSRNKETQYF
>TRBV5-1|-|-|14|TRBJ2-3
TGCGCCAGCAGCTTGACTTCTAGCACAGATACGCAGTATTTT
CASSLTSSTDTQYF
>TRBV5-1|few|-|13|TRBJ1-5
TGCGCCAGCAGCTTGTGGGGGGATCAGCCCCAGCATTTT
CASSLWGDQPQHF
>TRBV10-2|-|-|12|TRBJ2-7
TGCGCCAGCCGTGTCTACGGCTACGAGCAGTACTTC
CASRVYGYEQYF
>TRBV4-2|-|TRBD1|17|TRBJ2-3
TGTGCCAGCAGCCAAGGGGGGGACAGGTGGGTTTCAGATACGCAGTATTTT
CASSQGGDRWVSDTQYF
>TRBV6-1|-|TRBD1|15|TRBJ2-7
TGTGCCAGCAAGACCTTACAGGGGACGTCCTACGAGCAGTACTTC
CASKTLQGTSYEQYF
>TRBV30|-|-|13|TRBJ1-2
TGTGCCTGGAGAAATAATCTCAACTATGGCTACACCTTC
CAWRNNLNYGYTF
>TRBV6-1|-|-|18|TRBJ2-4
TGTGCCAGCAGTGAAGTACGTTGGCAGGGATTAGCCAAAAACATTCAGTACTTC
CASSEVRWQGLAKNIQYF